Included here is one TCR beta chain sequence, with context. CDR1 and CDR2 from the germline V gene are MNHEY and SMNVEV (reference sequence). The V and J ends lost 1 base and 2 bases respectively, with 9 bases between them. This CDR3 contains 16 residues. The entry originates in a study of blood T cell repertoires in COVID-19. Study-level background: The origin of the acute and convalescent COVID-19 samples was the United States, Italy and Spain.

Produced via immunoSEQ multiplex PCR; TCRdb's table is partial and in-frame only. The sample has around 230,000 clones, about 90% seen once. Source material: PBMCs or T cells enriched from blood (not recorded which). The rearrangement uses TRBV27 and TRBJ1-6; D unclear. The source is a woman aged 25-40 years with acute COVID-19. The CDR3 DNA sequence: TGTGCCAGCAGTTTATTCGGGAGCACCTATAATTCACCCCTCCACTTT. This translates into CASSLFGSTYNSPLHF.